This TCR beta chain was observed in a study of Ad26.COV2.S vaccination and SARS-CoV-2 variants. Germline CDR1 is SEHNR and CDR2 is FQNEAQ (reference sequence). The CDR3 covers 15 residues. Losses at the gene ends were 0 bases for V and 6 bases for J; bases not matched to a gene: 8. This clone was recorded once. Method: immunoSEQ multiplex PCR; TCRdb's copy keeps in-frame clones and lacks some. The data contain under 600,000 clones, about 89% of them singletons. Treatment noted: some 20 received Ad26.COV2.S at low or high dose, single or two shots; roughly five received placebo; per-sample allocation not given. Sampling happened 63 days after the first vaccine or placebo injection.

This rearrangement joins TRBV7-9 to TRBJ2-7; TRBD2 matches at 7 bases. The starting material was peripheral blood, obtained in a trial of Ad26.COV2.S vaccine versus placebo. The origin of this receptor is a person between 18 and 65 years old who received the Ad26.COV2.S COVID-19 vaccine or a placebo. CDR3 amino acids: CASSLAQAGSGEQYF. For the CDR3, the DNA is TGTGCCAGCAGCTTAGCTCAAGCGGGATCGGGCGAGCAGTACTTC.